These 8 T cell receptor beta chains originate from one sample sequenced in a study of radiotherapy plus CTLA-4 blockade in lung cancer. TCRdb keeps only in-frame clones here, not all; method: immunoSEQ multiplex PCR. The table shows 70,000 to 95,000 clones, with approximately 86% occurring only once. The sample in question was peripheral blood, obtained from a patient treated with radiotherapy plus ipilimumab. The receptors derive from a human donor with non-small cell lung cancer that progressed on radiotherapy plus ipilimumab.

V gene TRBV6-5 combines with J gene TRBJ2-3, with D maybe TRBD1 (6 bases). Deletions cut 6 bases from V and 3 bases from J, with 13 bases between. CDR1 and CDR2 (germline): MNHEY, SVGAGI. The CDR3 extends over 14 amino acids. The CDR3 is CASSPGAGTDTQYF. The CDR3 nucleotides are TGTGCCAGCAGCCCAGGGGCAGGAACAGATACGCAGTATTTT.

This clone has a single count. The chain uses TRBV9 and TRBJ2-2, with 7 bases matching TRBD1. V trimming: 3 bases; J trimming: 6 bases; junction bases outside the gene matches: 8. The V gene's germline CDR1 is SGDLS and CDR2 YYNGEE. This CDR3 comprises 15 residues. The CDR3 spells CASSAGQRVSGELFF. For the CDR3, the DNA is TGTGCCAGCAGCGCGGGACAGAGGGTTTCCGGGGAGCTGTTTTTT.

This CDR3 is CASSPGPSLNIQYF. The CDR3 bases are TGTGCCAGCAGTCCGGGCCCCTCGCTGAACATTCAGTACTTC. The rearrangement uses TRBV2 and TRBJ2-4; D gene ambiguous. The germline V gene has CDR1 SNHLY and CDR2 FYNNEI. This CDR3 region has 14 residues. V lost 5 bases, J lost 7 bases, and 15 bases lay in between. Combining the CDR3 with reference TRBV2 and TRBJ2-4 gives the whole variable domain EPEVTQTPSHQVTQMGQEVILRCVPISNHLYFYWYRQILGQKVEFLVSFYNNEISEKSEIFDDQFSVERPDGSNFTLKIRSTKLEDSAMYFCASSPGPSLNIQYFGAGTRLSVL.

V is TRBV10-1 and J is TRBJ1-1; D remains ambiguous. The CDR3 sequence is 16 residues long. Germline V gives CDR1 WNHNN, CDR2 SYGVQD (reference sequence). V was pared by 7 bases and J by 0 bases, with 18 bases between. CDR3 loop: CASITHARSMNTEAFF. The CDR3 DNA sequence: TGCGCCAGCATTACCCATGCACGGTCCATGAACACTGAAGCTTTCTTT.

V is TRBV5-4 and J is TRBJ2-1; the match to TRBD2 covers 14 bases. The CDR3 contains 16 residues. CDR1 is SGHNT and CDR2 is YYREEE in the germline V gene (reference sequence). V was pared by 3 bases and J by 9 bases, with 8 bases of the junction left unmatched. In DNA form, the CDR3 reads TGTGCCAGCAGCTCCCTGACTAGCGGGAGGGAAGGTGAGCAGTTCTTC. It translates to CASSSLTSGREGEQFF.

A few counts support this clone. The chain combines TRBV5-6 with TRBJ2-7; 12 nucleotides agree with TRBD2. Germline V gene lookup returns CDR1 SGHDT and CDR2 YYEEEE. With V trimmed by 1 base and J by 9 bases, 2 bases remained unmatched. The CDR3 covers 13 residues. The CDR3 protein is CASSLILAGGQYF. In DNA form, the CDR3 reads TGTGCCAGCAGCTTGATACTAGCGGGAGGGCAGTACTTC.

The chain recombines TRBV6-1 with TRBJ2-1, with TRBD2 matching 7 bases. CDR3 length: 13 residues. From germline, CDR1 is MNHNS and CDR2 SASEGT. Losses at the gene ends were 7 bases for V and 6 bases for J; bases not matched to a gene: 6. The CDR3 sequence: CASTVGRGNEQFF. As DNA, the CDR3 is TGTGCCAGCACAGTGGGGAGGGGCAATGAGCAGTTCTTC.

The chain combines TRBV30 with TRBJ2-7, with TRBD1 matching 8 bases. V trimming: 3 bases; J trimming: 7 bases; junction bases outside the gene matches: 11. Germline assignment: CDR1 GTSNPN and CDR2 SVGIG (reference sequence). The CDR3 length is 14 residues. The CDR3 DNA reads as TGTGCCTGGAGCACGCGGGCAGGGGGCTTTGAGCAGTACTTC. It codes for CAWSTRAGGFEQYF.